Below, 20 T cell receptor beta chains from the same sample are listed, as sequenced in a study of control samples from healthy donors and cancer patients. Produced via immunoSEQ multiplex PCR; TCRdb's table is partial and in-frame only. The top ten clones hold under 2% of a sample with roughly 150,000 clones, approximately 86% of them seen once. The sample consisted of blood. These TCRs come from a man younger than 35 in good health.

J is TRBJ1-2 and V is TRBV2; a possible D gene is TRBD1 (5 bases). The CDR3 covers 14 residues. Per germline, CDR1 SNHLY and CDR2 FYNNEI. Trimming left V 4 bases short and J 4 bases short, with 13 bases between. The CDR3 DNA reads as TGTGCCAGCAGTGTGTCTTCAGGGACCTATGGCTACACCTTC. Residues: CASSVSSGTYGYTF.

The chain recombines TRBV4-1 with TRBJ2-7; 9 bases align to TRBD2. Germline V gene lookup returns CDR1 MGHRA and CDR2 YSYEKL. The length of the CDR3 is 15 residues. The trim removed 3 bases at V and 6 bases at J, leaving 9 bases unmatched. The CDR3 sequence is CASSHLAGDHVEQYF. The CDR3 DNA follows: TGCGCCAGCAGCCATTTAGCGGGGGACCACGTCGAGCAGTACTTC.

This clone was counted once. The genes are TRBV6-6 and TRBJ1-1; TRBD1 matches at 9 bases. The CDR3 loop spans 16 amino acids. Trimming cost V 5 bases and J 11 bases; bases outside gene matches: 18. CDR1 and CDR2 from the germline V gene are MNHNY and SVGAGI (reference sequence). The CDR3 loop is CASSRTGTGRQVGAFF. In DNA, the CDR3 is TGTGCCAGCAGTCGAACCGGGACAGGGCGCCAGGTGGGGGCTTTCTTT.

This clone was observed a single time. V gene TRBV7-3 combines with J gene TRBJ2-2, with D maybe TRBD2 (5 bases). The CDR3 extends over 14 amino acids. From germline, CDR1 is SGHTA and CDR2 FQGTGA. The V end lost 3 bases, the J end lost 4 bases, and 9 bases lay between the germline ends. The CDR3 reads CASSFTAGTGELFF. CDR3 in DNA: TGTGCCAGCAGCTTCACGGCGGGCACCGGGGAGCTGTTTTTT.

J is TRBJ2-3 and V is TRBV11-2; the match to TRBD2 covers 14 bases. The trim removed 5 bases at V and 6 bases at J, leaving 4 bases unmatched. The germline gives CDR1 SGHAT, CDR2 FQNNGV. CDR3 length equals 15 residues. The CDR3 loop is CASSARLAGGDTQYF. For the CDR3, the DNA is TGTGCCAGCAGCGCTCGACTAGCGGGAGGGGATACGCAGTATTTT.

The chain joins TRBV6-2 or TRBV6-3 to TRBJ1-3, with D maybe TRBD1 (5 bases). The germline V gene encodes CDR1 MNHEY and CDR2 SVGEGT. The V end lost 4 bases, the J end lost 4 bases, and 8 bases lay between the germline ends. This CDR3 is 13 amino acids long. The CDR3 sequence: CASSSGAGNTIYF. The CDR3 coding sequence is TGTGCCAGCAGTTCCGGGGCCGGAAACACCATATATTTT.

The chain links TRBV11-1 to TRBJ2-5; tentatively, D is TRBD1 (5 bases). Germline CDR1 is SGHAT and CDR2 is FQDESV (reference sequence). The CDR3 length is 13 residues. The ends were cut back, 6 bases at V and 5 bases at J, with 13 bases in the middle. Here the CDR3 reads CASSPTEDETQYF. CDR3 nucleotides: TGTGCCAGCAGTCCGACAGAGGATGAGACCCAGTACTTC.

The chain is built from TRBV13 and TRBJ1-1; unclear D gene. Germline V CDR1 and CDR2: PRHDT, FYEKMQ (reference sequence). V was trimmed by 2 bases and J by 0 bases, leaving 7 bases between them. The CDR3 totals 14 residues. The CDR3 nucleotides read TGTGCCAGCAGCTTATTCAGCATGAACACTGAAGCTTTCTTT. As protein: CASSLFSMNTEAFF.

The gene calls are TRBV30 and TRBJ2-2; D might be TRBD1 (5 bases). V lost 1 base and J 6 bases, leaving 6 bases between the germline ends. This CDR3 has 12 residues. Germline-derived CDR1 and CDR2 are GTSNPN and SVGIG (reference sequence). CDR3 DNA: TGTGCCTGGAGTGAAGGGGCCGGGGAGCTGTTTTTT. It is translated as CAWSEGAGELFF.

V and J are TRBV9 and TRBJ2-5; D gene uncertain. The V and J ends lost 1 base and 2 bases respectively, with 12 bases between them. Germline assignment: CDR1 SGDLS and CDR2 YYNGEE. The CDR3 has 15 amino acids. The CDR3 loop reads CASSVSGSIQETQYF. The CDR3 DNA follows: TGTGCCAGCAGCGTATCTGGCAGCATACAAGAGACCCAGTACTTC.

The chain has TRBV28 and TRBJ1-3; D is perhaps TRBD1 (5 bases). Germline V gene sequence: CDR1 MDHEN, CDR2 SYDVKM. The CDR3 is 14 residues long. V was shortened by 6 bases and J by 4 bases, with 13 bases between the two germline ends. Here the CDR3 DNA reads TGTGCCAGCAGATCCCGACAGCCAGGAAACACCATATATTTT. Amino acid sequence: CASRSRQPGNTIYF.

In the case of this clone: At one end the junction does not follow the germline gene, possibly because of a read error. In DNA form, the CDR3 reads TGTGCCAGCAGCGTAGAAGGCACCGATACGCAGTATTTT. Protein product: CASSVEGTDTQYF. The V and J genes are TRBV9 and TRBJ2-3; no definite D call. The CDR3 runs to 13 residues. Germline V gene sequence: CDR1 SGDLS, CDR2 YYNGEE.

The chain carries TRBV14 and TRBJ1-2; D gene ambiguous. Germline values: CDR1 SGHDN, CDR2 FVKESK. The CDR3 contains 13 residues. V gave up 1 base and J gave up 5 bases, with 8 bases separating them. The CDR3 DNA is TGTGCCAGCAGCCAAGGGCAGTTATATGGCTACACCTTC. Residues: CASSQGQLYGYTF.

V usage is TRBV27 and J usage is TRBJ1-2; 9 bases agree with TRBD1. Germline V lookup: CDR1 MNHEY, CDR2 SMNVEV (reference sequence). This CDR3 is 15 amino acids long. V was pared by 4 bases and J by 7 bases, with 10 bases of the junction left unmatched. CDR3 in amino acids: CASSSSGTGIRGYTF. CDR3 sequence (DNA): TGTGCCAGCAGTTCCTCCGGGACAGGGATCCGTGGCTACACCTTC.

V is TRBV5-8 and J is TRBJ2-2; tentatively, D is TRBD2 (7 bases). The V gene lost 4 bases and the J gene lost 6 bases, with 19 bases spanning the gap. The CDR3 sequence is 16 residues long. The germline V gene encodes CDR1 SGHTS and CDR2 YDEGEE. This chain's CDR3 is CASSPLSGGFSGELFF. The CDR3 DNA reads TGTGCCAGCAGCCCGCTTTCGGGGGGCTTTTCCGGGGAGCTGTTTTTT.

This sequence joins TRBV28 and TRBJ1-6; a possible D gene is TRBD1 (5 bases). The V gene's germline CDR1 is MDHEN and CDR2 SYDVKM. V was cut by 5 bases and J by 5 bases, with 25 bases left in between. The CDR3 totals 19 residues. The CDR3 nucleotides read TGTGCCAGCAGTGACCGGGACGGAAGGGGCCTACTGGATAATTCACCCCTCCACTTT. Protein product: CASSDRDGRGLLDNSPLHF.

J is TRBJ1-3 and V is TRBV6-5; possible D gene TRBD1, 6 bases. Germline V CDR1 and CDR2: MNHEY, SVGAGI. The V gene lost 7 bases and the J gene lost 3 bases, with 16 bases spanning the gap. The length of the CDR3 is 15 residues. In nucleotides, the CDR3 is TGTGCCAGCACCCGACAGGTCTACAGTGGAAACACCATATATTTT. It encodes CASTRQVYSGNTIYF.

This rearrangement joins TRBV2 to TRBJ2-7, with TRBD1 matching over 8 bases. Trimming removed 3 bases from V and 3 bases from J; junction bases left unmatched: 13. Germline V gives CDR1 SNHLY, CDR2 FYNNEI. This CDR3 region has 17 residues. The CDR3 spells CASSDSPQGQVIYEQYF. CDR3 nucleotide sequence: TGTGCCAGCAGTGATAGTCCTCAGGGACAGGTGATCTACGAGCAGTACTTC.

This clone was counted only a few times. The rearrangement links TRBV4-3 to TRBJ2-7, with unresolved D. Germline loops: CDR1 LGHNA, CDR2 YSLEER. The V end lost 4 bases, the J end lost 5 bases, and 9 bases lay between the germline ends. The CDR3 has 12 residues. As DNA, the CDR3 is TGCGCCAGCAGCCCACCTCGGGACGAGCAGTACTTC. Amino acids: CASSPPRDEQYF.

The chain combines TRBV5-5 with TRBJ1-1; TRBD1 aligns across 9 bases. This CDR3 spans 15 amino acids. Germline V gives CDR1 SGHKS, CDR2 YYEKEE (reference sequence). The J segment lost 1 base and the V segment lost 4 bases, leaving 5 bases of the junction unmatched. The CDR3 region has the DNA TGTGCCAGCAGCCAGGGACAGGGCCCGAACACTGAAGCTTTCTTT. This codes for CASSQGQGPNTEAFF.